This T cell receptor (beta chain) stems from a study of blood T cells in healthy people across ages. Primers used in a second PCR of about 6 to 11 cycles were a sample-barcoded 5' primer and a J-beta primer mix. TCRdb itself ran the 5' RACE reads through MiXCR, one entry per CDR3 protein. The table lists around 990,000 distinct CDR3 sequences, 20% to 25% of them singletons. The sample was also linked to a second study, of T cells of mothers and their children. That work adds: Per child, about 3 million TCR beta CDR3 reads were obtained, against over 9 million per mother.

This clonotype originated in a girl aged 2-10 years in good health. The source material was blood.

The DNA for the CDR3 is TGTGCCAGCAGCTTGGCGGGGGGGGCCGACAATGAGCAGTTCTTC. Amino acids: CASSLAGGADNEQFF. The rearrangement joins TRBV13 to TRBJ2-1, with TRBD2 matching 9 bases. The germline CDR1 and CDR2 sequences are PRHDT and FYEKMQ (reference sequence). V shed 3 bases and J 5 bases; nucleotides not matched to a gene: 5. The CDR3 totals 15 residues.